This section outlines one TCR beta chain sequence together with its context. This table comes from immunoSEQ multiplex PCR, and its TCRdb copy is limited to in-frame clones, with some not included. The sample lists tens of thousands of clones; around 80% were seen once. The record originates from a study of PD-L1 blockade in urothelial cancer. Study in general: Analysis of blood occurred 3 weeks (second dose) and 6 weeks after treatment start. There were a median of approximately 150,000 T cells in blood samples.

From germline, CDR1 is MDHEN and CDR2 SYDVKM. V shed 5 bases and J 5 bases; nucleotides not matched to a gene: 8. CDR3 length: 14 residues. The rearrangement links TRBV28 to TRBJ1-1; 7 positions match TRBD1. The sample here was PBMCs, taken around atezolizumab (anti-PD-L1) treatment. This receptor was taken from a man aged 65 to 79 with urothelial cancer. The CDR3 nucleotides read TGTGCCAGCAGTCCTCGACAGGGAAGGACTGAAGCTTTCTTT. Translating it yields CASSPRQGRTEAFF.